One and the same sample provided the 9 T cell receptor beta chains below, sequenced in a study of spatial heterogeneity in lung cancer. The sample's time point: sample taken at primary tumor resection. Researchers sequenced whole RNA taken from tumor, nontumor lung or frozen PBMC without sorting. MiXCR, applied by TCRdb to the 5' RACE reads, yields one record per CDR3 protein. Of around 26,000 distinct CDR3 sequences listed, roughly 7% were seen once; the top ten hold 14%. The sequences come from PBMCs, collected at surgery. The receptors were sampled from a male donor with early-stage non-small cell lung cancer.

This rearrangement joins TRBV4-1 to TRBJ1-1; TRBD1 might be the D (6 bases). V gave up 3 bases and J gave up 1 base, with 9 bases separating them. Germline V gives CDR1 MGHRA, CDR2 YSYEKL. The CDR3 length is 14 residues. CDR3 in DNA: TGCGCCAGCAGCCATGCAGGGGCGAACACTGAAGCTTTCTTT. This gives the protein CASSHAGANTEAFF.

V usage is TRBV27 and J usage is TRBJ1-1, with D perhaps TRBD1 (5 bases). This CDR3 spans 17 amino acids. The V end lost 0 bases, the J end lost 2 bases, and 16 bases lay between the germline ends. Germline V lookup: CDR1 MNHEY, CDR2 SMNVEV (reference sequence). The CDR3 loop is CASSLSGDRPFNTEAFF. DNA of the CDR3: TGTGCCAGCAGTTTATCGGGGGACCGACCCTTTAACACTGAAGCTTTCTTT.

This clonotype has a count of ten or more. The chain joins TRBV5-1 to TRBJ1-1; perhaps TRBD1 as D (6 bases). The CDR3 has 14 residues. With 4 bases removed from V and 4 bases from J, the gap between germline ends came to 14 bases. Germline CDR1 SGHRS, CDR2 YFSETQ. The CDR3 bases are TGCGCCAGCAGCGAGAGCGGAGGGGGCACTGAAGCTTTCTTT. Amino acids: CASSESGGGTEAFF.

This clonotype was seen ten or more times. J is TRBJ2-5 and V is TRBV25-1; 9 nucleotides align to TRBD2. After removal of 2 bases from V and 7 bases from J, the junction contained 8 bases not matched to a gene. The CDR3 sequence is 15 residues long. The germline V gene encodes CDR1 MGHDK and CDR2 SYGVNS. The CDR3 nucleotides read TGTGCCAGCAGTGAACTAGCGGGACTTCAGAGGACCCAGTACTTC. It is translated as CASSELAGLQRTQYF.

This clonotype has just one count. This sequence joins TRBV10-3 and TRBJ2-7, with D possibly matching TRBD1 (6 bases). The CDR3 totals 15 residues. V shed 2 bases and J shed 1 base, with 12 bases lying between them. Per germline, CDR1 ENHRY and CDR2 SYGVKD. In DNA, the CDR3 is TGTGCCATCAGTGAGGGGTGGCAGGGGTCCTACGAGCAGTACTTC. Amino acid sequence: CAISEGWQGSYEQYF.

The genes are TRBV29-1 and TRBJ2-3; 10 nucleotides align to TRBD1. CDR1 is SQVTM, CDR2 ANQGSEA, per germline. V dropped 4 bases and J dropped 4; count of bases not matched to a gene: 2. This CDR3 region has 13 residues. CDR3 in DNA: TGCAGCGTTGGGGACAGGGGCCCAGATACGCAGTATTTT. Residues: CSVGDRGPDTQYF.

This clonotype has ten or more counts. The V and J genes are TRBV18 and TRBJ2-7; D uncertain. CDR3 length: 13 amino acids. The germline gives CDR1 KGHSH, CDR2 LQKENI. Between the trimmed V and J ends, which lost 1 base and 0 bases, there was a span of 4 bases. The CDR3 spells CASSPRSSYEQYF. CDR3 sequence (DNA): TGTGCCAGCTCACCACGAAGCTCCTACGAGCAGTACTTC.

Within the sample, this clonotype is medium-sized. The V call is TRBV5-1, the J call TRBJ2-7; 11 nucleotides agree with TRBD2. This CDR3 region has 15 residues. With V trimmed by 4 bases and J by 5 bases, 8 bases remained unmatched. From germline, CDR1 is SGHRS and CDR2 YFSETQ. The CDR3 nucleotides are TGCGCCAGCAGCGAACTCACTAGCGGGAGTAACGAGCAGTACTTC. Residues: CASSELTSGSNEQYF.

In this sample, this clonotype turned up a few times. The chain uses TRBV7-9 and TRBJ2-2, with D perhaps matching TRBD2 (7 bases). The CDR3 extends over 16 amino acids. Looked up from germline, CDR1 is SEHNR and CDR2 is FQNEAQ (reference sequence). CDR3 sequence: CVGQMRAGANTGELFF. The CDR3 coding sequence is TGTGTCGGACAAATGAGGGCGGGGGCCAACACCGGGGAGCTGTTTTTT.